This entry concerns a single T cell receptor (beta chain). This entry comes from a study of cytomegalovirus exposure and HLA in healthy donors. Turning to the study itself: Early on, a data release was issued that held approximately 78 million unique TCRs from HLA-typed donors.

Primers included in the PCR were 60 Vbeta and 13 Jbeta primers. This table comes from immunoSEQ multiplex PCR, and its TCRdb copy is limited to in-frame clones, with some not included. The top ten hold approximately 2.4% of the sample, which has approximately 52,000 clones, 65% to 80% seen once. This CDR3 contains 12 residues. Germline V gives CDR1 GTSNPN, CDR2 SVGIG (reference sequence). This clonotype was sampled from a female donor in good health and CMV-seronegative. The sample was PBMCs. The chain uses TRBV30 and TRBJ2-4; the D gene is possibly TRBD2 (6 bases). The chain's CDR3 is CASTRAKNIQYF. The DNA for the CDR3 is TGTGCGTCGACTAGGGCCAAAAACATTCAGTACTTC.